This record covers a single T cell receptor beta chain. The data are from a study of control samples from healthy donors and cancer patients. Clones were read by immunoSEQ multiplex PCR, and TCRdb kept only the in-frame ones, dropping some. The sample has about 160,000 clones; about 94% are singletons. The CDR3 has 15 residues. The V and J ends lost 1 base and 5 bases, in that order; junction bases with no gene match: 3. Germline CDR1 and CDR2: LGHDT and YNNKEL (reference sequence). Sample: PBMCs. The TCR comes from a man aged 55-75 years with colorectal cancer. The chain combines TRBV3-1 (or the pseudogene TRBV3-2) with TRBJ2-5; 11 nucleotides match TRBD2. The CDR3 sequence is CASSQAGLAGETQYF. CDR3 DNA sequence: TGTGCCAGCAGCCAAGCAGGACTAGCGGGTGAGACCCAGTACTTC.